This T cell receptor (beta chain) stems from a study of blood T cell repertoires in COVID-19. About the study: The United States, Italy and Spain provided the acute and convalescent COVID-19 samples.

Germline trimming cut 5 bases from V and 5 bases from J; bases unmatched to any gene: 2. Germline-derived CDR1 and CDR2 are SGHTA and FQGTGA. The CDR3 totals 13 residues. The assay was immunoSEQ multiplex PCR, and TCRdb's table has in-frame clones only and misses some. The profile shows 95,000 to 100,000 clones, about 85% of them singletons. The chain recombines TRBV7-3 with TRBJ2-2; 7 nucleotides line up with TRBD1. Sequences were obtained from peripheral blood. This receptor was identified in a woman in her 70s with active or convalescent COVID-19. The CDR3 DNA reads as TGTGCCAGCAGCGACAGGGAAACCGGGGAGCTGTTTTTT. It is translated as CASSDRETGELFF.